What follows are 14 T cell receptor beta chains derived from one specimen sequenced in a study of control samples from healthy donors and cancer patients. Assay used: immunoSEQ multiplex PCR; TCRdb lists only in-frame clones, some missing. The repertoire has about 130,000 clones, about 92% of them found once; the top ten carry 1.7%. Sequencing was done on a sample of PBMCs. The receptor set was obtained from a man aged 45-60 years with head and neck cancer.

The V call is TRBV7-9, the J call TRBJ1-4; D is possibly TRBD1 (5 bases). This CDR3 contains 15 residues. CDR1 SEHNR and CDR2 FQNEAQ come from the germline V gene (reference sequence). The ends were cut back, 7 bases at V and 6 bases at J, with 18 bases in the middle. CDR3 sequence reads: CASTRRGARDEKLFF. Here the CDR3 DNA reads TGTGCCAGCACCCGGAGAGGGGCTCGGGATGAAAAACTGTTTTTT.

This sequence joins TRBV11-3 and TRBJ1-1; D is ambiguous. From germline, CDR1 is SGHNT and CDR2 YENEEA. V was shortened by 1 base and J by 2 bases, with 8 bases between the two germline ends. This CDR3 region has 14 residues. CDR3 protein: CASSLGHGNTEAFF. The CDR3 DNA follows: TGTGCCAGCAGCTTAGGACACGGTAACACTGAAGCTTTCTTT.

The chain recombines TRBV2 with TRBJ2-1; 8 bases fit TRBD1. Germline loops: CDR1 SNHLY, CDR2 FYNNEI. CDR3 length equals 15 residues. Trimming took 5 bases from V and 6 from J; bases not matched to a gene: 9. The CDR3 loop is CASSFQGAQGNEQFF. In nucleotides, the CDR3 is TGTGCCAGCAGTTTCCAGGGGGCCCAAGGCAATGAGCAGTTCTTC.

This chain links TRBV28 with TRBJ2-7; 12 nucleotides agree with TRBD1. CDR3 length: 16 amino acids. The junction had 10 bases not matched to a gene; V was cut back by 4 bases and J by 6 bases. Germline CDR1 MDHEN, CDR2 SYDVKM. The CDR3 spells CASSSGSGTGGSEQYF. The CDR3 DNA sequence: TGTGCCAGCAGTTCGGGATCCGGGACAGGGGGCTCCGAGCAGTACTTC.

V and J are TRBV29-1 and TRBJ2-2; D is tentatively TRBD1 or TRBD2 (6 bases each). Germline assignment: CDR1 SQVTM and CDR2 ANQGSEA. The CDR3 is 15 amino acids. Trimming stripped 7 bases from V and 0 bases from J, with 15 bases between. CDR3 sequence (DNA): TGCAGCGCGGATGTAGGGGGGCCGAACACCGGGGAGCTGTTTTTT. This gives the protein CSADVGGPNTGELFF.

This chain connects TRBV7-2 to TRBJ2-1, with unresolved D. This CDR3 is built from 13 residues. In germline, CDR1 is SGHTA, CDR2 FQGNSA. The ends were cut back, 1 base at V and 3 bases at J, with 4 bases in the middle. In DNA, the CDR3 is TGTGCCAGCAGCTTAGACAGCTACAATGAGCAGTTCTTC. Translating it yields CASSLDSYNEQFF.

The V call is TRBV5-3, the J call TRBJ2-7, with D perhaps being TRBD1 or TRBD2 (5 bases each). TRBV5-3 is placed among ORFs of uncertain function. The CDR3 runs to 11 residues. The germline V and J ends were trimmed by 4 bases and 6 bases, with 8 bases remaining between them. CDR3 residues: CARSRGVEQYF. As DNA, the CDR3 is TGTGCCAGAAGCCGAGGGGTCGAGCAGTACTTC.

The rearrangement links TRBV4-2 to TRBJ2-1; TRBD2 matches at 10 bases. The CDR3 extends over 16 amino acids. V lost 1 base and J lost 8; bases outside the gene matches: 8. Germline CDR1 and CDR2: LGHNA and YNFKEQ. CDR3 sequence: CASSQAGLARKDEQFF. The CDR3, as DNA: TGTGCCAGCAGCCAAGCGGGACTAGCGAGGAAAGATGAGCAGTTCTTC.

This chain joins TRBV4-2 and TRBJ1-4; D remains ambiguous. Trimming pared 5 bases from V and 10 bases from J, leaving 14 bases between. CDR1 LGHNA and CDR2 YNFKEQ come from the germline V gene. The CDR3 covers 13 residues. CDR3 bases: TGTGCCAGCAGCGCCGAAGGCCACGGAAAACTGTTTTTT. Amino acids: CASSAEGHGKLFF.

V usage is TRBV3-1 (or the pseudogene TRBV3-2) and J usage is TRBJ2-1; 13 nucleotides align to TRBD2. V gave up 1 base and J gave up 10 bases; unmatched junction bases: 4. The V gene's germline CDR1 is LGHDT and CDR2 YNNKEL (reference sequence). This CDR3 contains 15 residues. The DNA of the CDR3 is TGTGCCAGCAGCCAAGGTGAGGGACTAGCGGGGGAGCAGTTCTTC. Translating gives CASSQGEGLAGEQFF.

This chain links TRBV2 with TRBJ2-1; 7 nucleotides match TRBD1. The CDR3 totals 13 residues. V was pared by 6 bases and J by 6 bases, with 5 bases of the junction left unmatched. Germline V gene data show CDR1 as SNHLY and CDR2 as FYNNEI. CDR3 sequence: CASSLQGFNEQFF. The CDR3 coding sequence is TGTGCCAGCAGCCTACAGGGGTTCAATGAGCAGTTCTTC.

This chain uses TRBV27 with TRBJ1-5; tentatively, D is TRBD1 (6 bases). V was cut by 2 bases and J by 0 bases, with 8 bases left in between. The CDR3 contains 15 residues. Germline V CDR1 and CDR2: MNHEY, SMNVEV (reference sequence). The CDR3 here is CASSLTGYSNQPQHF. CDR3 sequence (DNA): TGTGCCAGCAGTTTAACAGGGTATAGCAATCAGCCCCAGCATTTT.

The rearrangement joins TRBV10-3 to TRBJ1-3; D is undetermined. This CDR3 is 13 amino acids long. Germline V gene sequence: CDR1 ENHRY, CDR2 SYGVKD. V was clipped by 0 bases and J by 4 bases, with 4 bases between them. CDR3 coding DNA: TGTGCCATCAGTGAGTCAGGGGGAAACACCATATATTTT. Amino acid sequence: CAISESGGNTIYF.

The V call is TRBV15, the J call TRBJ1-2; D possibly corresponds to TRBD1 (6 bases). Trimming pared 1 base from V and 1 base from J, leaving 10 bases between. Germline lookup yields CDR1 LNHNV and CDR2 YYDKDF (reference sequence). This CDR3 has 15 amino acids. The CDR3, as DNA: TGTGCCACCAGCAGAGGTGGCAGGGGTAACTATGGCTACACCTTC. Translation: CATSRGGRGNYGYTF.